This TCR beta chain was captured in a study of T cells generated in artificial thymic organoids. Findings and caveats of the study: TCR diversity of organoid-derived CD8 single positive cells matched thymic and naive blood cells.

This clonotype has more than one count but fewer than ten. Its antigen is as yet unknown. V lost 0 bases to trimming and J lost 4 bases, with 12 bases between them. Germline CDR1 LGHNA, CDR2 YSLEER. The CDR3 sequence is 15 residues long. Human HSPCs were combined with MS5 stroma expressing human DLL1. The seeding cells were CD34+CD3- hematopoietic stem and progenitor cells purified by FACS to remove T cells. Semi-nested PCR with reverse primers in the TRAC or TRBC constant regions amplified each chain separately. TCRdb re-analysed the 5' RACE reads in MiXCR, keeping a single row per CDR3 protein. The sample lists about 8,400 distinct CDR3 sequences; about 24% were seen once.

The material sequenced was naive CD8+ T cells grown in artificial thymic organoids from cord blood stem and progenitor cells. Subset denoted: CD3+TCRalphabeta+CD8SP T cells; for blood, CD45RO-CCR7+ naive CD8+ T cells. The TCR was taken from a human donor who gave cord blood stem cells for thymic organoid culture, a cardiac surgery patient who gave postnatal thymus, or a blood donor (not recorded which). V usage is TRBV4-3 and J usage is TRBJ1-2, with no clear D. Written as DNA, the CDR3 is TGCGCCAGCAGCCAAGATCCGGGCGTTGCCTATGGCTACACCTTC. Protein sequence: CASSQDPGVAYGYTF.